This TCR beta chain appears in the sequencing data of a study of graft-versus-host responses after intestinal transplantation. For the study at large: Transplantation in recipients was multivisceral, liver-intestinal, or isolated intestinal. All recipients were given anti-thymocyte globulin induction, and tacrolimus and steroids were then administered for around three years. Study findings and constraints: Peak circulating GvH clone levels tracked with early post-transplant HvG declines. Those patients showing graft-donor T cell macrochimerism displayed high graft-versus-host to host-versus-graft clonal ratios in allografts.

For this clone: Its antigen is currently unknown.

Repertoires were generated with immunoSEQ multiplex PCR, while TCRdb's copy carries only in-frame clones and drops some. The sample includes around 100,000 clones, about 88% of them seen just once. Per the germline V gene, CDR1 is SGHDT and CDR2 is YYEEEE. The CDR3 is 14 amino acids. The ends lost 6 bases at V and 3 bases at J; junction bases unmatched: 9. The sample in question was unstimulated CD4+ T cells sorted from spleen or lymph node cells, obtained before transplant. The TCR comes from a human donor who was the organ donor for an intestinal transplant. V is TRBV5-6 and J is TRBJ2-7, with 7 nucleotides matching TRBD1. The CDR3 nucleotides read TGTGCCAGCACCGGGGACAGTCGTCGCTACGAGCAGTACTTC. Its translation is CASTGDSRRYEQYF.